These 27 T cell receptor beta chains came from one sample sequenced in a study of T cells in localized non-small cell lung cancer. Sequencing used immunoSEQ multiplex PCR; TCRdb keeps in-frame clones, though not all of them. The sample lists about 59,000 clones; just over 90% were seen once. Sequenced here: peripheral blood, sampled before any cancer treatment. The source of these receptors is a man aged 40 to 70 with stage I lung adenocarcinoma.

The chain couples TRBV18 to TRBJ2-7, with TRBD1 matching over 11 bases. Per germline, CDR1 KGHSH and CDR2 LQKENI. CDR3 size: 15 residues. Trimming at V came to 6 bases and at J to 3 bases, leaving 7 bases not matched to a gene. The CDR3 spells CASSPGQGAVYEQYF. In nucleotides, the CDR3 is TGTGCCAGCTCCCCAGGACAGGGGGCAGTCTACGAGCAGTACTTC. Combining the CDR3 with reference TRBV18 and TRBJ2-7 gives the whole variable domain NAGVMQNPRHLVRRRGQEARLRCSPMKGHSHVYWYRQLPEEGLKFMVYLQKENIIDESGMPKERFSAEFPKEGPSILRIQQVVRGDSAAYFCASSPGQGAVYEQYFGPGTRLTVT.

The CDR3 here is CASSLVVPGGETQYF. The CDR3 nucleotides are TGTGCCAGCAGCTTAGTTGTTCCGGGTGGGGAGACCCAGTACTTC. The chain is built from TRBV11-3 and TRBJ2-5, with D hard to call. The germline gives CDR1 SGHNT, CDR2 YENEEA. This CDR3 contains 15 residues. V dropped 1 base and J dropped 5 bases, with 14 bases sitting between them.

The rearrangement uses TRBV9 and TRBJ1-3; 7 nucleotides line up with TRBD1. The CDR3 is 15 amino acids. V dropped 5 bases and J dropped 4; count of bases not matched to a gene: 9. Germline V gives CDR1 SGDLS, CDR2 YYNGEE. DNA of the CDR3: TGTGCCAGCAGTGATACAGGGGTCGCCGGAAACACCATATATTTT. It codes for CASSDTGVAGNTIYF.

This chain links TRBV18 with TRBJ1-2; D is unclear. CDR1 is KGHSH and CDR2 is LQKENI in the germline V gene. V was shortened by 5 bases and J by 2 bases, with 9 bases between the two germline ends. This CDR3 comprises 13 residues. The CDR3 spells CASSTDGNYGYTF. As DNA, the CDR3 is TGTGCCAGCTCAACGGACGGGAACTATGGCTACACCTTC.

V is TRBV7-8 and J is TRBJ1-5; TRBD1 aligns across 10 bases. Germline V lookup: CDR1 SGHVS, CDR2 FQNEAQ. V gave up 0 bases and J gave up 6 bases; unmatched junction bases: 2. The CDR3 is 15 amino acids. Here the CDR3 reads CASSLAGQGIQPQHF. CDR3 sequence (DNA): TGTGCCAGCAGCTTAGCGGGACAGGGGATTCAGCCCCAGCATTTT.

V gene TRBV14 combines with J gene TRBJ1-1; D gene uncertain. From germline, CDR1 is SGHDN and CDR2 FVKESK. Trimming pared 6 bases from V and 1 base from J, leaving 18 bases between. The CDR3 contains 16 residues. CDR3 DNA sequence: TGTGCCAGCAGACGTTCCGGGGTCGGAAAGAACACTGAAGCTTTCTTT. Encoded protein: CASRRSGVGKNTEAFF. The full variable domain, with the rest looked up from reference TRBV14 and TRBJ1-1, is EAGVTQFPSHSVIEKGQTVTLRCDPISGHDNLYWYRRVMGKEIKFLLHFVKESKQDESGMPNNRFLAERTGGTYSTLKVQPAELEDSGVYFCASRRSGVGKNTEAFFGQGTRLTVV.

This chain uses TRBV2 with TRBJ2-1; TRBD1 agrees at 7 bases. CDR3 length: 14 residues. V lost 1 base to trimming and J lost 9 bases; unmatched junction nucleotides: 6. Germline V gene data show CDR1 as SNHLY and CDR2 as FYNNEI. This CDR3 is CASSEGQGVGEQFF. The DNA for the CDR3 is TGTGCCAGCAGTGAAGGTCAGGGGGTCGGTGAGCAGTTCTTC.

This CDR3 reads CASLTGGSYNEQFF. The CDR3 DNA reads TGTGCCAGTCTTACAGGGGGCTCCTACAATGAGCAGTTCTTC. V usage is TRBV28 and J usage is TRBJ2-1; TRBD1 agrees at 8 bases. From germline, CDR1 is MDHEN and CDR2 SYDVKM. V lost 9 bases, J lost 0 bases, and 4 bases stayed unmatched. The CDR3 consists of 14 residues.

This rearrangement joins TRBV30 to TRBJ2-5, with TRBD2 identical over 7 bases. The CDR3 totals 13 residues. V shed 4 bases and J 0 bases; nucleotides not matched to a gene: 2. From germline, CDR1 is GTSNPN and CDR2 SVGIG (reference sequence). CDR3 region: CAWMGGDQETQYF. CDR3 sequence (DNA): TGTGCCTGGATGGGAGGGGACCAAGAGACCCAGTACTTC. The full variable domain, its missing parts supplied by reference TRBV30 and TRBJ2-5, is SQTIHQWPATLVQPVGSPLSLECTVEGTSNPNLYWYRQAAGRGLQLLFYSVGIGQISSEVPQNLSASRPQDRQFILSSKKLLLSDSGFYLCAWMGGDQETQYFGPGTRLLVL.

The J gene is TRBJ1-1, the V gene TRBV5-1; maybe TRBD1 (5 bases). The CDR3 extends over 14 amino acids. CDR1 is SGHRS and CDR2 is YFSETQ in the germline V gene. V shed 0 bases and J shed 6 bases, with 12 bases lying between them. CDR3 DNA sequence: TGCGCCAGCAGCTTGGAATCCAGGGCTGCTGAAGCTTTCTTT. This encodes CASSLESRAAEAFF. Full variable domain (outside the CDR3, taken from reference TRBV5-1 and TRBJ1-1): KAGVTQTPRYLIKTRGQQVTLSCSPISGHRSVSWYQQTPGQGLQFLFEYFSETQRNKGNFPGRFSGRQFSNSRSEMNVSTLELGDSALYLCASSLESRAAEAFFGQGTRLTVV.

CDR3 bases: TGTGCCACCATCCCCCGGGCCCGGATGAACACTGAAGCTTTCTTT. This translates into CATIPRARMNTEAFF. The genes are TRBV7-8 and TRBJ1-1, with unresolved D. The length of the CDR3 is 15 residues. The V and J ends lost 10 bases and 0 bases respectively, with 18 bases between them. CDR1 SGHVS and CDR2 FQNEAQ come from the germline V gene.

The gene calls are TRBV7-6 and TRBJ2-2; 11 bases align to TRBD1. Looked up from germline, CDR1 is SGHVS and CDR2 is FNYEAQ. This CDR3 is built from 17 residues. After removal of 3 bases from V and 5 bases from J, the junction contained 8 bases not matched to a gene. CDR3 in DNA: TGTGCCAGCAGCTTTAGAACCGGGACAGGGGGGACCGGGGAGCTGTTTTTT. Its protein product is CASSFRTGTGGTGELFF.

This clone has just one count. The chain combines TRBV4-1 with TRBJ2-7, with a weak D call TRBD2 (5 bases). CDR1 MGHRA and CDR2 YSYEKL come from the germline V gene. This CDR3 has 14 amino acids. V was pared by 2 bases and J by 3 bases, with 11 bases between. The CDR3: CASSQPDSYYEQYF. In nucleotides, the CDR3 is TGCGCCAGCAGCCAACCGGACTCTTACTACGAGCAGTACTTC.

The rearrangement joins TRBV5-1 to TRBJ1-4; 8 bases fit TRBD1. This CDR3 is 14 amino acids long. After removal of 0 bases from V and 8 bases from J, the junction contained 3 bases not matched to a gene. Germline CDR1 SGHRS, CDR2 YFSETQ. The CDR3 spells CASSLGQGYEKLFF. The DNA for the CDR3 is TGCGCCAGCAGCTTGGGACAGGGGTACGAAAAACTGTTTTTT. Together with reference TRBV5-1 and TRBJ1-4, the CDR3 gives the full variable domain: KAGVTQTPRYLIKTRGQQVTLSCSPISGHRSVSWYQQTPGQGLQFLFEYFSETQRNKGNFPGRFSGRQFSNSRSEMNVSTLELGDSALYLCASSLGQGYEKLFFGSGTQLSVL.

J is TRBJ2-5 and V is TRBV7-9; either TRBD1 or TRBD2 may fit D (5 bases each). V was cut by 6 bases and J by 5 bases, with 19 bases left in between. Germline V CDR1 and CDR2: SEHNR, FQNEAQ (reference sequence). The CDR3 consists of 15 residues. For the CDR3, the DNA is TGTGCCAGCAGTCCAACCTTGGGGGTTGGGGAGACCCAGTACTTC. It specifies CASSPTLGVGETQYF.

CDR3 coding DNA: TGCGCCAGCAGCCAAGATCCCCCGGGAATGGACAAAAACATTCAGTACTTC. It yields the protein CASSQDPPGMDKNIQYF. The chain combines TRBV4-3 with TRBJ2-4, with D perhaps TRBD2 (5 bases). The CDR3 totals 17 residues. Looked up from germline, CDR1 is LGHNA and CDR2 is YSLEER. V was trimmed by 0 bases and J by 3 bases, leaving 15 bases between them.

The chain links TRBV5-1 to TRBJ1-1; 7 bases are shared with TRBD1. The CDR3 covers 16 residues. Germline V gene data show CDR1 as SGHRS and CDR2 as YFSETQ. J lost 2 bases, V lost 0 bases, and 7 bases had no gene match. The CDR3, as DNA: TGCGCCAGCAGCTTGGGGAGCGGGACAGCAAACACTGAAGCTTTCTTT. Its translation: CASSLGSGTANTEAFF.

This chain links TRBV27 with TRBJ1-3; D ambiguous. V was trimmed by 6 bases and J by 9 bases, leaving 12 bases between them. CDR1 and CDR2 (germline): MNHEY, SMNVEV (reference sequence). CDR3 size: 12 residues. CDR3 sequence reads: CASRPSGGTIYF. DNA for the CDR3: TGTGCCAGCAGACCGTCTGGCGGCACCATATATTTT.

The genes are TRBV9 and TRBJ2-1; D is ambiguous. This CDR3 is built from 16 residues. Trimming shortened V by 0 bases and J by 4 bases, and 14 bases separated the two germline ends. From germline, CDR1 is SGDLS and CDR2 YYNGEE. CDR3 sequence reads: CASSVDGHTKYNEQFF. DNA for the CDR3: TGTGCCAGCAGCGTAGATGGCCACACAAAGTACAATGAGCAGTTCTTC.

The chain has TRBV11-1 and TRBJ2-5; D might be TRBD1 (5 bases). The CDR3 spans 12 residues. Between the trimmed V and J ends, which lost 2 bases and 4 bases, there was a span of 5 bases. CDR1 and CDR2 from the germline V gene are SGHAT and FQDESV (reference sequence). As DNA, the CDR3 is TGTGCCAGCAGCTTAAGGGGAGAGACCCAGTACTTC. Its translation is CASSLRGETQYF.

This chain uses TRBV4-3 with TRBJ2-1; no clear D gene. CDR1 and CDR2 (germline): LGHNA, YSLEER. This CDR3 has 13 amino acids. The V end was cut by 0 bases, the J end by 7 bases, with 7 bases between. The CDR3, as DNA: TGCGCCAGCAGCCAAGAGGTAGATAATGAGCAGTTCTTC. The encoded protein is CASSQEVDNEQFF.

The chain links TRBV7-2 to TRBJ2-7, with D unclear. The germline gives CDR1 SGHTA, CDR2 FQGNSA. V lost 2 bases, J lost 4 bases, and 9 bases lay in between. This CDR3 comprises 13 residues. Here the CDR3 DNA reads TGTGCCAGCAGCTTAAATTCGTGGTACGAGCAGTACTTC. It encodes CASSLNSWYEQYF.

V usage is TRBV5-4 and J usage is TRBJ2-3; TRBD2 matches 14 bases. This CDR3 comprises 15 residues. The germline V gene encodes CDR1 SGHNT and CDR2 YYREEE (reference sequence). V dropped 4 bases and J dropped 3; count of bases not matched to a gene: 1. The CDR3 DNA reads TGTGCCAGCAGCAGGACTAGCGGGAGGACAGATACGCAGTATTTT. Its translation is CASSRTSGRTDTQYF.

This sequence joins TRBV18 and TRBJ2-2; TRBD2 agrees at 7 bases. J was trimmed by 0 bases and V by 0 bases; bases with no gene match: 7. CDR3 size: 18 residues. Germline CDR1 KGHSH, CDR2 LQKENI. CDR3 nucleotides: TGTGCCAGCTCACCACCGTTCGGCCTAGCGGCGAACACCGGGGAGCTGTTTTTT. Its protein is CASSPPFGLAANTGELFF.

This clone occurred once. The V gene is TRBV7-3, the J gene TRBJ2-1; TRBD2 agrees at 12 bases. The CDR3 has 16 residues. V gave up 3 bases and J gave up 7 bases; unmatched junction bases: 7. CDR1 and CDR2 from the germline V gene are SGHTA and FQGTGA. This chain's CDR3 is CASSFRTSGMGNEQFF. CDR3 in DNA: TGTGCCAGCAGCTTTAGGACTAGCGGGATGGGGAATGAGCAGTTCTTC.

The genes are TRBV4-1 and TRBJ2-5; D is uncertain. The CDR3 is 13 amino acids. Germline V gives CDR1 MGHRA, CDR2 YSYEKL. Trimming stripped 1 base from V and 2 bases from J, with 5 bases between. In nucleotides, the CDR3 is TGCGCCAGCAGCCAAGTAGGGCAAGAGACCCAGTACTTC. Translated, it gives CASSQVGQETQYF.

Here the CDR3 DNA reads TGTGCCAGCATCCCGGGACAGGAAACTTTAAGCTCCTACAATGAGCAGTTCTTC. Amino acid sequence: CASIPGQETLSSYNEQFF. The chain is built from TRBV7-9 and TRBJ2-1, with 8 bases fitting TRBD1. The CDR3 sequence is 18 residues long. V dropped 7 bases and J dropped 0; count of bases not matched to a gene: 14. Germline V CDR1 and CDR2: SEHNR, FQNEAQ (reference sequence). The full variable domain, completed using reference TRBV7-9 and TRBJ2-1, is DTGVSQNPRHKITKRGQNVTFRCDPISEHNRLYWYRQTLGQGPEFLTYFQNEAQLEKSRLLSDRFSAERPKGSFSTLEIQRTEQGDSAMYLCASIPGQETLSSYNEQFFGPGTRLTVL.